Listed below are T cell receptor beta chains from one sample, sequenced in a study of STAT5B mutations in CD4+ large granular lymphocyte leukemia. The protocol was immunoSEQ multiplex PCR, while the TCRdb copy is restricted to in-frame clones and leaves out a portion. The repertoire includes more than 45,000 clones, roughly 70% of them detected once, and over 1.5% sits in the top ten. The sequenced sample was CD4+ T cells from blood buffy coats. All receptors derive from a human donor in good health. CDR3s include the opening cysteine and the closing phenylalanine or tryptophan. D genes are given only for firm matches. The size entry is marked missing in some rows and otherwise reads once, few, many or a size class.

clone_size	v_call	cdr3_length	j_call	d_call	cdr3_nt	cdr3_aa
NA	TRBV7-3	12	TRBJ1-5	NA	TGTGCCAGCAGCTTAACGTCTCAGCCCCAGCATTTT	CASSLTSQPQHF
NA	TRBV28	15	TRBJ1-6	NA	TGTGCCAGCAGTTTTTTTACAGGCGATGGTTCACCCCTCCACTTT	CASSFFTGDGSPLHF
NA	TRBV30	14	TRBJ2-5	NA	TGTGCCTGGAGTGTAGGGGCCAACGCGGAGACCCAGTACTTC	CAWSVGANAETQYF
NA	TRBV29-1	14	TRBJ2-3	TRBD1	TGCAGCGTCGGGACAGGGGGCGGCGGAGATACGCAGTATTTT	CSVGTGGGGDTQYF
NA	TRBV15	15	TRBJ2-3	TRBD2	TGTGCCACCAGCAGAGAGGGCGGGGGTAGGGATACGCAGTATTTT	CATSREGGGRDTQYF
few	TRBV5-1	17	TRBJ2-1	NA	TGCGCCAGCAGCTTGGTAGAGGGGGGGATAAATTACAATGAGCAGTTCTTC	CASSLVEGGINYNEQFF
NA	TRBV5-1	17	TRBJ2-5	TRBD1	TGCGCCAGCAGCTTCCCTCTGGACAGGGGGGCGCAAGAGACCCAGTACTTC	CASSFPLDRGAQETQYF
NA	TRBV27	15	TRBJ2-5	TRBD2	TGTGCCAGCAGTTCCTTAATCAAGGGAGGGGAGACCCAGTACTTC	CASSSLIKGGETQYF
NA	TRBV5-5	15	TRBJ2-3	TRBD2	TGTGCCAGCAGCTTTACTAGCGGGGGAACAGATACGCAGTATTTT	CASSFTSGGTDTQYF
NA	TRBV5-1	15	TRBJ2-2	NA	TGCGCCAGCAGCTTGGTGACGGCGAACACCGGGGAGCTGTTTTTT	CASSLVTANTGELFF
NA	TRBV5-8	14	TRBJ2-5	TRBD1	TGTGCCAGCAGACAAACAGGGGTCGGAGAGACCCAGTACTTC	CASRQTGVGETQYF
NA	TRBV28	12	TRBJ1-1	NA	TGTGCCAGCAGTTTACGGGGGGCTGAAGCTTTCTTT	CASSLRGAEAFF
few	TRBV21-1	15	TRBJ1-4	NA	TGTGCCAGCAGCAAAGGGGACAGGGGGCGCGAAAAACTGTTTTTT	CASSKGDRGREKLFF
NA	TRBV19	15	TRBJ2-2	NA	TGTGCCAGTAGTATAACCGGGGCAAAGGCCGGGGAGCTGTTTTTT	CASSITGAKAGELFF
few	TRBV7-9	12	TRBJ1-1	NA	TGTGCCAGCAGCTTAACCGGGACTGAAGCTTTCTTT	CASSLTGTEAFF
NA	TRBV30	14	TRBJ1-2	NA	TGTGCCTGGAGTGTATTACCCCGGGCATCTGGCTACACCTTC	CAWSVLPRASGYTF
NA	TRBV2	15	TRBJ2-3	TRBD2	TGTGCCAGCAGCACCCTGGGACTAGGCACAGATACGCAGTATTTT	CASSTLGLGTDTQYF
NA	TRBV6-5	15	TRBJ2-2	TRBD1	TGTGCCAGCAGTCCCCGGACAGGGAACACCGGGGAGCTGTTTTTT	CASSPRTGNTGELFF
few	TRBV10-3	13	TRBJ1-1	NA	TGTGCCATCAGTGTAGGCGAGAACACTGAAGCTTTCTTT	CAISVGENTEAFF
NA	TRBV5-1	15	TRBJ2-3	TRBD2	TGCGCCAGCAGCCCAACATCGGGGGGAACAGATACGCAGTATTTT	CASSPTSGGTDTQYF
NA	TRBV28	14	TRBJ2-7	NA	TGTGCCAGCAGTCTAACCATCCCCTCCTACGAGCAGTACTTC	CASSLTIPSYEQYF
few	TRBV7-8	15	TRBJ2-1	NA	TGTGCCAGCAACCTAAGAAGGCGGGGTTCCGATGAGCAGTTCTTC	CASNLRRRGSDEQFF
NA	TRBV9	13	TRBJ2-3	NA	TGTGCCAGCAGCGTAGCTACGTCAGATACGCAGTATTTT	CASSVATSDTQYF
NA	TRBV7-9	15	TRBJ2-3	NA	TGTGCCAGCAGCGAAGCTGTACTTTCCACAGATACGCAGTATTTT	CASSEAVLSTDTQYF
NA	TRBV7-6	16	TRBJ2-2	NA	TGTGCCAGCAGCCCCCGGTCGGGACAAAACACCGGGGAGCTGTTTTTT	CASSPRSGQNTGELFF
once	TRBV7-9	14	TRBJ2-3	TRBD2	TGTGCCAGCAGCTCCCGGGAGGGCACAGATACGCAGTATTTT	CASSSREGTDTQYF
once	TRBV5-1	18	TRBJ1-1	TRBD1	TGCGCCAGCAGCTTGGTTACGCCGGGACAGGGGGGGAACACTGAAGCTTTCTTT	CASSLVTPGQGGNTEAFF
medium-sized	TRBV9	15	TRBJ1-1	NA	TGTGCCAGCAGCGTAGTGGGCACCCCGAACACTGAAGCTTTCTTT	CASSVVGTPNTEAFF
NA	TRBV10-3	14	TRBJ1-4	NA	TGTGCCATCAGTGAAATTCAGACGAATGAAAAACTGTTTTTT	CAISEIQTNEKLFF
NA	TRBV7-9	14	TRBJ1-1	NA	TGTGCCAGCAACCCACAGGGAAGAGACACTGAAGCTTTCTTT	CASNPQGRDTEAFF
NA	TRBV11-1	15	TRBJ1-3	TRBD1	TGTGCCAGCAGCTCGACAGGGAGCCCTGGAAACACCATATATTTT	CASSSTGSPGNTIYF
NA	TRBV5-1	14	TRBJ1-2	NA	TGCGCCAGCAGCTTGGGACAGGTGTTTAATGGCTACACCTTC	CASSLGQVFNGYTF
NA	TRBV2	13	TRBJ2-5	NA	TGTGCCAGCGGGCCGGGACTCCAAGAGACCCAGTACTTC	CASGPGLQETQYF
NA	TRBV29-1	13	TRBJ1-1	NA	TGCAGCGTTGTGGATCTATTGTTCACTGAAGCTTTCTTT	CSVVDLLFTEAFF
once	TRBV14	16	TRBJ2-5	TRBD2	TGTGCCAGCAGCCAGGAGCGGGGGTCCTACCAAGAGACCCAGTACTTC	CASSQERGSYQETQYF
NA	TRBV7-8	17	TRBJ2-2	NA	TGTGCCAGCAGCTTAGCGCTAGTTGGGACTCCAACCGGGGAGCTGTTTTTT	CASSLALVGTPTGELFF
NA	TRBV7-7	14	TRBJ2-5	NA	TGTGCTAGCAGCTCGGGACCACCGCCGGAGACCCAGTACTTC	CASSSGPPPETQYF
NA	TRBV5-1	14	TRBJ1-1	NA	TGCGCCAGCAGCTTGGAGGACATACACACTGAAGCTTTCTTT	CASSLEDIHTEAFF
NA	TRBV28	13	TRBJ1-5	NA	TGTGCCACCGGGGGATATAGCAATCAGCCCCAGCATTTT	CATGGYSNQPQHF
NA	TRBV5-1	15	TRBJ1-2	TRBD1	TGCGCCAGCAGCTTGGGGGGGACAGGCCTTGGTGGCTACACCTTC	CASSLGGTGLGGYTF
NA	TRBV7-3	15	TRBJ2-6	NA	TGTGCCAGCAGCCATAGCCGCTCTGGGGCCAACGTCCTGACTTTC	CASSHSRSGANVLTF
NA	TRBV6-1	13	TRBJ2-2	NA	TGTGCCTATGCACAGGAGAACACCGGGGAGCTGTTTTTT	CAYAQENTGELFF
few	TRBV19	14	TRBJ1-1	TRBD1	TGTGCCAGTAGTACCGGACAGGGGAACACTGAAGCTTTCTTT	CASSTGQGNTEAFF
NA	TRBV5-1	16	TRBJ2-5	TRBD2	TGCGCCAGCACCCCGTTGGAGCGGGGTCTCCAAGAGACCCAGTACTTC	CASTPLERGLQETQYF
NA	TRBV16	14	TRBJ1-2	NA	TGTGCCAGCAGCTTCGACACTTCTAACTATGGCTACACCTTC	CASSFDTSNYGYTF
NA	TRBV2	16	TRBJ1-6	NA	TGTGCCAGCAGTGAAGGTGGGAGCTCCTATAATTCACCCCTCCACTTT	CASSEGGSSYNSPLHF
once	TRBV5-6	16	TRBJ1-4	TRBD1	TGTGCCAGCAGCTTGTTGCCGGGACAGGGTAATGAAAAACTGTTTTTT	CASSLLPGQGNEKLFF
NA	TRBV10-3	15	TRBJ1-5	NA	TGTGCCATCAGTGAGTCGAGTGGTGCCTCGCGGCCCCAGCATTTT	CAISESSGASRPQHF